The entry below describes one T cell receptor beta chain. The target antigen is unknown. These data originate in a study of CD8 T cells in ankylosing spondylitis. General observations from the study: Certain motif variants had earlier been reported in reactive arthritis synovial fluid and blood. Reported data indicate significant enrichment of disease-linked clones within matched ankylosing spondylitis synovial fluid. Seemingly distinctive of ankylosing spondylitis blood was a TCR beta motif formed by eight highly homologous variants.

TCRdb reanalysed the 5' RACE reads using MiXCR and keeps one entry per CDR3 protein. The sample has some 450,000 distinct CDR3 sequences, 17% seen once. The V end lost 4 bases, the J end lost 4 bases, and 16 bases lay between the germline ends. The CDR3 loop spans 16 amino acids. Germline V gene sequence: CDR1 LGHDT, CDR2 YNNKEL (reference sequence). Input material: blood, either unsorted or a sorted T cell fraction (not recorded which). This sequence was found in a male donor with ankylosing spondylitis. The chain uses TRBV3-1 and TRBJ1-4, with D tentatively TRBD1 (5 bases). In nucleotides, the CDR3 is TGTGCCAGCAGCCCAGGAGGGAGGGGCAATAATGAAAAACTGTTTTTT. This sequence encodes CASSPGGRGNNEKLFF.